This passage covers 12 T cell receptor beta chains from one sample sequenced in a study of blood T cell repertoires in COVID-19. Using immunoSEQ multiplex PCR, the repertoire was profiled, and TCRdb retains in-frame clones only, with some absent. The sample carries hundreds of thousands of clones, 83% recorded once. Specimen: peripheral blood. These TCRs come from a woman younger than 45 with COVID-19, enrolled during active disease.

The V and J genes are TRBV2 and TRBJ2-5, with TRBD1 matching 9 bases. This CDR3 region has 13 residues. Germline V CDR1 and CDR2: SNHLY, FYNNEI. V lost 11 bases, J lost 4 bases, and 8 bases stayed unmatched. The CDR3 sequence: CAGETGGIETQYF. The CDR3, as DNA: TGTGCCGGGGAGACAGGGGGTATAGAGACCCAGTACTTC.

This clone appeared a few times. The CDR3 coding sequence is TGTGCCAGCAGCATCCAGGGTAGCGGGGGCACAGATACGCAGTATTTT. Translated: CASSIQGSGGTDTQYF. V usage is TRBV11-2 and J usage is TRBJ2-3; TRBD2 aligns across 8 bases. Germline V lookup: CDR1 SGHAT, CDR2 FQNNGV. The V and J ends lost 5 bases and 1 base, in that order; junction bases with no gene match: 8. There are 16 residues in the CDR3.

This chain connects TRBV5-6 to TRBJ1-2; D gene ambiguous. The V end lost 6 bases, the J end lost 8 bases, and 20 bases lay between the germline ends. The length of the CDR3 is 14 residues. The germline V gene encodes CDR1 SGHDT and CDR2 YYEEEE. The CDR3 sequence: CASTRRAVLGGYTF. As DNA, the CDR3 is TGTGCCAGCACCCGGCGGGCTGTACTTGGGGGCTACACCTTC.

This sequence joins TRBV12-3 or TRBV12-4 and TRBJ2-1; the match to TRBD2 covers 8 bases. The CDR3 runs 13 residues. V was clipped by 6 bases and J by 7 bases; unmatched bases: 5. The CDR3 here is CASSVREGNEQFF. The CDR3 coding sequence is TGTGCCAGCAGCGTACGGGAGGGGAATGAGCAGTTCTTC.

This clone was seen only once. The chain has TRBV12-3 or TRBV12-4 and TRBJ1-1, with a possible D match to TRBD1 (5 bases). V lost 4 bases, J lost 8 bases, and 14 bases lay in between. The CDR3 spans 13 residues. This CDR3 is CASSSKGFTEAFF. For the CDR3, the DNA is TGTGCCAGCAGTTCCAAGGGGTTTACAGAAGCTTTCTTT.

The V gene is TRBV5-1, the J gene TRBJ2-5; 9 positions match TRBD1. The CDR3 has 14 residues. V shed 1 base and J 5 bases; nucleotides not matched to a gene: 3. Germline V gene data show CDR1 as SGHRS and CDR2 as YFSETQ. The CDR3 spells CASSLMTGGETQYF. The DNA of the CDR3 is TGCGCCAGCAGCTTGATGACAGGGGGTGAGACCCAGTACTTC.

This clone appeared a single time. The V gene is TRBV23-1, the J gene TRBJ2-1, with D possibly matching TRBD1 (6 bases). TRBV23-1 is treated as an ORF (open reading frame) with a function not yet certain. The CDR3 sequence is 16 residues long. Between the trimmed V and J ends, which lost 3 bases and 4 bases, there was a span of 16 bases. In DNA, the CDR3 is TGCGCCAGCAGTCACTCAACAGGGATACAGTACAATGAGCAGTTCTTC. It codes for CASSHSTGIQYNEQFF.

The chain links TRBV25-1 to TRBJ2-5; TRBD1 matches 7 bases. The CDR3 contains 14 residues. Germline V gene sequence: CDR1 MGHDK, CDR2 SYGVNS. The V segment lost 4 bases and the J segment 5 bases; nucleotides outside the gene matches: 7. CDR3 in amino acids: CASSVGTVRETQYF. The CDR3 nucleotides are TGTGCCAGCAGTGTGGGGACAGTAAGGGAGACCCAGTACTTC.

This clone has a handful of counts. The chain employs TRBV27 and TRBJ2-2; 8 bases match TRBD1. The CDR3 length is 14 residues. V was clipped by 9 bases and J by 6 bases; unmatched bases: 9. Germline CDR1 reads MNHEY; CDR2 reads SMNVEV (reference sequence). CDR3 sequence (DNA): TGTGCCAGTGTAGCAGGGGGCCCCCCCGGGGAGCTGTTTTTT. Translated: CASVAGGPPGELFF.

The V call is TRBV6-5, the J call TRBJ1-1, with 7 bases fitting TRBD1. Germline V gives CDR1 MNHEY, CDR2 SVGAGI. The CDR3 consists of 15 residues. V was clipped by 2 bases and J by 5 bases; unmatched bases: 8. The CDR3 DNA follows: TGTGCCAGCAGTTACCGAGAGGGGGCGTGGACTGAAGCTTTCTTT. This codes for CASSYREGAWTEAFF.

The chain uses TRBV9 and TRBJ2-3, with TRBD1 identical over 7 bases. Germline CDR1 is SGDLS and CDR2 is YYNGEE. The CDR3 is made up of 16 amino acids. With V trimmed by 1 base and J by 3 bases, 8 bases remained unmatched. CDR3 in DNA: TGTGCCAGCAGCGTAAGGGGGCTTATAGGTACAGATACGCAGTATTTT. Residues: CASSVRGLIGTDTQYF.

The count of this clone is one. The rearrangement uses TRBV4-3 and TRBJ2-3, with D maybe TRBD2 (6 bases). Germline CDR1 is LGHNA and CDR2 is YSLEER. V shed 1 base and J shed 5 bases, with 16 bases lying between them. The CDR3 spans 16 residues. CDR3 protein: CASSQGSGLARDTQYF. The CDR3 region has the DNA TGCGCCAGCAGCCAAGGGTCGGGTCTAGCGAGAGATACGCAGTATTTT.